This T cell receptor (beta chain) is from a study of T cells in Graves' hyperthyroidism and ophthalmopathy. The investigators amplified TCR beta CDR3 regions from RNA transcripts. Using the HTBI primer set, a first-round RT-PCR was run on the TCR CDR3. TCRdb re-called the multiplex PCR reads through MiXCR, storing one row per CDR3 protein. This sample has under 600,000 distinct CDR3 sequences, with about 16% found just once. The sample consisted of blood. The sequence was obtained from a woman aged 40 to 50 with Graves' ophthalmopathy.

CDR3 sequence reads: CASSQVARTSGSSGSYEQYF. For the CDR3, the DNA is TGCGCCAGCAGCCAAGTAGCTAGGACTAGCGGGAGTTCGGGTTCCTACGAGCAGTACTTC. The chain couples TRBV4-1 to TRBJ2-7; 13 bases match TRBD2. The CDR3 extends over 20 amino acids. J lost 1 base, V lost 1 base, and 13 bases had no gene match. Germline loops: CDR1 MGHRA, CDR2 YSYEKL.